This entry describes one T cell receptor beta chain. The record originates from a study of blood T cell repertoires in COVID-19. Study in general: Collection of acute and convalescent COVID-19 samples took place in the United States, Italy and Spain.

Clinical history reported by participants formed the basis on which cohorts were assigned. V gave up 9 bases and J gave up 4 bases, with 13 bases separating them. Germline V gene data show CDR1 as ENHRY and CDR2 as SYGVKD. This CDR3 region has 12 residues. Repertoires were generated with immunoSEQ multiplex PCR, while TCRdb's copy carries only in-frame clones and drops some. This table has 450,000 or so clones, roughly 91% appearing once. The sequencing sample was made of PBMCs or T cells enriched from blood (not recorded which). This chain connects TRBV10-3 to TRBJ2-7; possible D gene TRBD2, 6 bases. This TCR was recovered from a man younger than 30 who had recovered from COVID-19. CDR3 coding DNA: TGTGCCATGTCCTCCGGGAGATACGAGCAGTACTTC. Translated, it gives CAMSSGRYEQYF.